The TCR beta chain described here comes from a study of graft-versus-host responses after intestinal transplantation. Clones were read by immunoSEQ multiplex PCR, and TCRdb kept only the in-frame ones, dropping some. The sample has just over 15,000 clones; about 89% are singletons. On this clone: What it binds is not known.

Study-wide findings and caveats: In patients with graft-donor T cell macrochimerism, allograft graft-versus-host to host-versus-graft clonal ratios were high. Investigators detected GvH clones in recipient marrow, with some emerging earlier in ileum or blood.

Germline CDR1 and CDR2: MDHEN and SYDVKM. This CDR3 region has 15 residues. V lost 4 bases, J lost 0 bases, and 13 bases lay in between. The V and J genes are TRBV28 and TRBJ2-7; D uncertain. The specimen was bone marrow, collected 120 to 130 days after intestinal transplantation. This clonotype originated in a human patient who received an intestinal transplant, so some T cells may come from the graft donor. The CDR3 loop reads CASSSQQLSSYEQYF. DNA of the CDR3: TGTGCCAGCAGTTCTCAACAGCTTAGCTCCTACGAGCAGTACTTC.